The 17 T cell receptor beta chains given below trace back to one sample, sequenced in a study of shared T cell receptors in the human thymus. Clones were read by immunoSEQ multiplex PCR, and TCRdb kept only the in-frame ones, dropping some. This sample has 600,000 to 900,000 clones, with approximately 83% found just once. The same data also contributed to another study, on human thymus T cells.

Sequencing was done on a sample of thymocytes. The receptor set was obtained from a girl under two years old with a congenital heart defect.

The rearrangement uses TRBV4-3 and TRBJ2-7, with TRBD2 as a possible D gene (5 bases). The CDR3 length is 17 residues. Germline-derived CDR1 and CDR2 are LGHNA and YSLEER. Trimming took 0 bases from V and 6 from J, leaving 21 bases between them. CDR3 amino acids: CASSQDSVNRYGSEQYF. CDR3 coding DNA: TGCGCCAGCAGCCAAGATTCTGTGAACAGATATGGGAGCGAGCAGTACTTC.

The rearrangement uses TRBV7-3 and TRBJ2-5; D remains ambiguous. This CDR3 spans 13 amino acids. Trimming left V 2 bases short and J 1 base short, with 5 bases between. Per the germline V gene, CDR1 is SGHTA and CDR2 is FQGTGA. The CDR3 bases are TGTGCCAGCAGCTTATACGGCCAAGAGACCCAGTACTTC. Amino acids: CASSLYGQETQYF.

The CDR3 region is CASSLLAGGPAYEQFF. CDR3 nucleotides: TGTGCCAGCAGCTTATTAGCGGGGGGGCCAGCCTATGAGCAGTTCTTC. The rearrangement joins TRBV13 to TRBJ2-1; 11 bases line up with TRBD2. CDR3 length: 16 residues. With V trimmed by 2 bases and J by 8 bases, 8 bases remained unmatched. Germline values: CDR1 PRHDT, CDR2 FYEKMQ (reference sequence).

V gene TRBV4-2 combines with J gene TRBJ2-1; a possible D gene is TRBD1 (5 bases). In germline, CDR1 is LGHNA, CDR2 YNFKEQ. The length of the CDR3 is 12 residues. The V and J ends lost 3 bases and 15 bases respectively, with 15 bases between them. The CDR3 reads CASSQGLGQRFF. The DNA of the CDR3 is TGTGCCAGCAGCCAGGGGCTGGGTCAGCGGTTCTTC.

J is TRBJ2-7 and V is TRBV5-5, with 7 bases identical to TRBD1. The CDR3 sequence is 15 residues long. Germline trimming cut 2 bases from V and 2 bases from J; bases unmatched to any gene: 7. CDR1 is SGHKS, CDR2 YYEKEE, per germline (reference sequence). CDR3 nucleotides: TGTGCCAGCAGCTTCCGACAGGGAGAACCCTACGAGCAGTACTTC. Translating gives CASSFRQGEPYEQYF.

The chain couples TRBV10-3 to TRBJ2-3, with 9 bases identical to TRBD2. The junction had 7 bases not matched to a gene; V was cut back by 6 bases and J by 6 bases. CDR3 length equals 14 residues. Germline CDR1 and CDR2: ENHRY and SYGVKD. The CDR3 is CAIRESGGLDTQYF. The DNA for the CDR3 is TGTGCCATCAGGGAGAGCGGGGGGCTGGATACGCAGTATTTT.

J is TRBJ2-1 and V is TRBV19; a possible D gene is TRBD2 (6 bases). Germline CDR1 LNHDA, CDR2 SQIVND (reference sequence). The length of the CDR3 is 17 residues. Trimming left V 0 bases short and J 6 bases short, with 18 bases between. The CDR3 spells CASSIDPLRLVGNEQFF. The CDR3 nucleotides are TGTGCCAGTAGTATAGATCCCCTCCGACTAGTAGGCAATGAGCAGTTCTTC.

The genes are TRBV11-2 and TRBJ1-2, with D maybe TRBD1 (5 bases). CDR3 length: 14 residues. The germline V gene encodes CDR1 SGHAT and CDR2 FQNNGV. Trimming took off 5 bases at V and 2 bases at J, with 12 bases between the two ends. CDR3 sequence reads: CASSQRGGNYGYTF. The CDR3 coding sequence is TGTGCCAGCAGCCAACGGGGGGGGAACTATGGCTACACCTTC.

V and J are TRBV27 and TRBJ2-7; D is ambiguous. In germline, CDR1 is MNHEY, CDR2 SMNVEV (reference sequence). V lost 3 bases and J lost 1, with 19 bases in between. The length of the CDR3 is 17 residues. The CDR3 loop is CASSLEPRPVFSYEQYF. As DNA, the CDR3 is TGTGCCAGCAGTTTGGAGCCCCGGCCGGTCTTTTCCTACGAGCAGTACTTC.

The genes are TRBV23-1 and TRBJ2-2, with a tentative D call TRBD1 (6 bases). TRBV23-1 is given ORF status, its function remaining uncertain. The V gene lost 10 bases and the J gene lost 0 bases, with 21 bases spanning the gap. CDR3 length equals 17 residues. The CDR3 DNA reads TGCGCCATCTCCGGGACATCCACCCACGCGAACACCGGGGAGCTGTTTTTT. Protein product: CAISGTSTHANTGELFF.

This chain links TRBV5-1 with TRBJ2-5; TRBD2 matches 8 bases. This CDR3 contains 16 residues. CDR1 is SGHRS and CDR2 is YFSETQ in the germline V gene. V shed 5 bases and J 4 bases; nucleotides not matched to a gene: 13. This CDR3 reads CASSLVRGAGRETQYF. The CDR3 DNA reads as TGCGCCAGCAGTCTTGTGCGGGGGGCAGGGCGAGAGACCCAGTACTTC. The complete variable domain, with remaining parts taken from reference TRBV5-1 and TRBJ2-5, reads KAGVTQTPRYLIKTRGQQVTLSCSPISGHRSVSWYQQTPGQGLQFLFEYFSETQRNKGNFPGRFSGRQFSNSRSEMNVSTLELGDSALYLCASSLVRGAGRETQYFGPGTRLLVL.

The CDR3 is CASRGTGRFYGYTF. The CDR3, as DNA: TGTGCCAGCAGGGGGACAGGGCGTTTCTATGGCTACACCTTC. The chain uses TRBV6-7 and TRBJ1-2; 9 bases are a match to TRBD1. TRBV6-7 is given ORF status, its function remaining uncertain. V lost 6 bases to trimming and J lost 4 bases; unmatched junction nucleotides: 6. This CDR3 is built from 14 residues.

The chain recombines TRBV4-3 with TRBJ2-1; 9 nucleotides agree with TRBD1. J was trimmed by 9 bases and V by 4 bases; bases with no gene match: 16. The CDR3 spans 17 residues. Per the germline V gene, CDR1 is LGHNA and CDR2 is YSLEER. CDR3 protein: CASSPYNGTGKCGEQFF. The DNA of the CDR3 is TGCGCCAGCAGCCCATACAATGGGACAGGGAAATGCGGTGAGCAGTTCTTC.

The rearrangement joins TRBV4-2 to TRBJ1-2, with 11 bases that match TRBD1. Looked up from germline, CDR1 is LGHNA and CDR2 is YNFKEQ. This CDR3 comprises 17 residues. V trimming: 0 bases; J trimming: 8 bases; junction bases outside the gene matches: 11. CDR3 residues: CASSQDFRTGGWLGYTF. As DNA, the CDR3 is TGTGCCAGCAGCCAAGATTTCAGGACAGGGGGCTGGTTAGGCTACACCTTC.

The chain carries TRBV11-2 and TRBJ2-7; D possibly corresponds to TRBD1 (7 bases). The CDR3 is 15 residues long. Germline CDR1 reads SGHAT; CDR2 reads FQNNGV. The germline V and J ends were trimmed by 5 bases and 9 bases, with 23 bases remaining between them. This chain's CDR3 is CASSIEQGEDLGQYF. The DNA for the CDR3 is TGTGCCAGCAGCATCGAGCAGGGGGAGGACTTAGGGCAGTACTTC.

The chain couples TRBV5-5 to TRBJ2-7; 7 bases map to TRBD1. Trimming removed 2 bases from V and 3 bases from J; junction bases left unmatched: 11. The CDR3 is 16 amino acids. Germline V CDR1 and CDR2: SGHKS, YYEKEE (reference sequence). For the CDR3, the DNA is TGTGCCAGCAGCTTTTTGGCCGGGACAGCTAACTACGAGCAGTACTTC. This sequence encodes CASSFLAGTANYEQYF.

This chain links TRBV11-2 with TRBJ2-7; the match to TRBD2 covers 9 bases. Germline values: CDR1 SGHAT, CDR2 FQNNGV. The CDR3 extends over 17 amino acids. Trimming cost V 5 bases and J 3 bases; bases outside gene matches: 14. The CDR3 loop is CASSPRGGTDLDYEQYF. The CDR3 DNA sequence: TGTGCCAGCAGCCCGCGGGGGGGGACAGACTTAGACTACGAGCAGTACTTC. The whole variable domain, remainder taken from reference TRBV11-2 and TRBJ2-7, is EAGVAQSPRYKIIEKRQSVAFWCNPISGHATLYWYQQILGQGPKLLIQFQNNGVVDDSQLPKDRFSAERLKGVDSTLKIQPAKLEDSAVYLCASSPRGGTDLDYEQYFGPGTRLTVT.